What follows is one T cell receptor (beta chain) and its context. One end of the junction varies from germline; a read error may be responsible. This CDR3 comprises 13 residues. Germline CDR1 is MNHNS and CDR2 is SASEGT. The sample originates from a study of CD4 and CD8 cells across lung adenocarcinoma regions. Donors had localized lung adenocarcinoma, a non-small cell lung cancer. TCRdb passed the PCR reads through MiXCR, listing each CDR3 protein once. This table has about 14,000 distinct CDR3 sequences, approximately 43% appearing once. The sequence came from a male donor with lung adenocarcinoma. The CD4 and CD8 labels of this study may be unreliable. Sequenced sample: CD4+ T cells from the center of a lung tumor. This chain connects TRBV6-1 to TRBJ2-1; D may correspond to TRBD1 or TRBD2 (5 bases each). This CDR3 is CARSGGTTGEQFF. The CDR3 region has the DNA TGTGCCAGGAGTGGTGGGACCACCGGGGAGCAGTTTTTC.